These 9 T cell receptor beta chains originate from one sample sequenced in a study of T cells in Graves' hyperthyroidism and ophthalmopathy (dated by TCRdb to the late 2010s). Library preparation employed multiplex PCR. The listed sequencing device is Illumina HiSeq 2000. The TCR beta CDR3 regions were amplified from the RNA transcripts. For the first round of RT-PCR on the TCR CDR3, the HTBI primer set was used together with the Qiagen OneStep RT-PCR kit. TCRdb applied fastp at Q25 and MiXCR to the public reads, then kept only in-frame beta chains. Identical CDR3 protein sequences are pooled into one entry, listed with their most common genes and DNA. The sample includes over 250,000 distinct CDR3 sequences, with roughly an eighth observed a single time. Clones ranked in the top ten supply almost 35% of the sample. Material for sequencing was blood. The receptors derive from a woman between 40 and 50 years old with Graves' ophthalmopathy.

This clonotype showed up many times. The chain joins TRBV11-3 to TRBJ2-5; weak D call: TRBD2 (5 bases). The CDR3 is 15 residues long. The germline V and J ends were trimmed by 0 bases and 9 bases, with 17 bases remaining between them. Germline V gene sequence: CDR1 SGHNT, CDR2 YENEEA. This chain's CDR3 is CASSLDWRTPQAQYF. Here the CDR3 DNA reads TGTGCCAGCAGCTTAGATTGGAGGACTCCCCAGGCCCAGTACTTC.

This clonotype was counted ten times or more. The J gene is TRBJ2-7, the V gene TRBV2, with 10 positions matching TRBD1. The CDR3 extends over 14 amino acids. The V and J ends lost 8 bases and 4 bases, in that order; junction bases with no gene match: 8. Per the germline V gene, CDR1 is SNHLY and CDR2 is FYNNEI. The DNA for the CDR3 is TGTGCCAGCTGGACCGGGACAGGGGTATACGAGCAGTACTTC. Its protein is CASWTGTGVYEQYF.

This clonotype has just a few counts. This chain uses TRBV7-2 with TRBJ1-1; D perhaps matches TRBD1 (5 bases). Germline values: CDR1 SGHTA, CDR2 FQGNSA. This CDR3 comprises 19 residues. V lost 5 bases and J 0 bases, leaving 25 bases between the germline ends. In DNA form, the CDR3 reads TGTGCCAGCAGCCAAGATTTACCGGGTAGAGTGGGGGTGAACACTGAAGCTTTCTTT. Its protein is CASSQDLPGRVGVNTEAFF.

This clonotype was observed at least ten times. The chain has TRBV2 and TRBJ1-4; D perhaps matches TRBD1 (5 bases). The CDR3 is 11 amino acids. The V gene's germline CDR1 is SNHLY and CDR2 FYNNEI. V lost 4 bases to trimming and J lost 8 bases, with 5 bases between them. CDR3 bases: TGTGCCAGCAGTGGGGGGGAAAAACTGTTTTTT. Translation gives CASSGGEKLFF.

This clonotype occurred many times. V and J are TRBV6-1 and TRBJ1-1; D is unresolved. V was cut by 7 bases and J by 1 base, with 16 bases left in between. This CDR3 has 15 amino acids. Germline V lookup: CDR1 MNHNS, CDR2 SASEGT. CDR3 region: CASTRGPEGNTEAFF. The CDR3, as DNA: TGTGCCAGCACTCGCGGACCGGAGGGGAACACTGAAGCTTTCTTT.

This clonotype was counted at least ten times. The chain recombines TRBV11-2 with TRBJ2-1, with D possibly being TRBD1 (7 bases). This CDR3 has 16 residues. The V gene's germline CDR1 is SGHAT and CDR2 FQNNGV. Trimming removed 5 bases at V and 2 bases at J, with 16 bases between. CDR3 sequence reads: CASSKGAGKTYNEQFF. In nucleotides, the CDR3 is TGTGCCAGCAGCAAGGGGGCGGGGAAGACCTACAATGAGCAGTTCTTC. Full variable domain (missing parts from reference TRBV11-2 and TRBJ2-1): EAGVAQSPRYKIIEKRQSVAFWCNPISGHATLYWYQQILGQGPKLLIQFQNNGVVDDSQLPKDRFSAERLKGVDSTLKIQPAKLEDSAVYLCASSKGAGKTYNEQFFGPGTRLTVL.

This clonotype occurred many times. This sequence joins TRBV28 and TRBJ2-7, with D maybe TRBD2 (6 bases). V lost 1 base to trimming and J lost 7 bases, with 17 bases between them. The germline V gene encodes CDR1 MDHEN and CDR2 SYDVKM. CDR3 length equals 15 residues. The CDR3 DNA reads TGTGCCAGCAGTTTATTTCTGCGGGGCGATTCGGAGCAGTACTTC. It yields the protein CASSLFLRGDSEQYF.

V gene TRBV7-8 combines with J gene TRBJ1-1, with 8 bases that match TRBD1. The CDR3 length is 17 residues. Looked up from germline, CDR1 is SGHVS and CDR2 is FQNEAQ. The V segment lost 2 bases and the J segment 7 bases; nucleotides outside the gene matches: 15. Here the CDR3 reads CASSLMRLARGPGEAFF. The CDR3 DNA reads as TGTGCCAGCAGCTTAATGCGATTGGCCAGGGGGCCAGGTGAAGCTTTCTTT.

This clonotype was seen many times. This rearrangement joins TRBV10-2 to TRBJ1-3; the D gene is possibly TRBD1 (5 bases). Germline V gene lookup returns CDR1 WSHSY and CDR2 SAAADI. This CDR3 is built from 14 residues. Trimming took off 5 bases at V and 2 bases at J, with 10 bases between the two ends. The CDR3 sequence is CASSSGTAGNTIYF. CDR3 bases: TGCGCCAGCAGTTCCGGGACGGCTGGAAACACCATATATTTT.